This T cell receptor beta chain comes out of a study of blood T cell repertoires in COVID-19. V lost 6 bases, J lost 5 bases, and 13 bases lay in between. This CDR3 has 13 residues. Germline V gene data show CDR1 as MDHEN and CDR2 as SYDVKM. How the authors handled the data: Cell counts per sample came from amplifying reference gene primers. TCRdb's table, derived via immunoSEQ multiplex PCR, lists solely in-frame clones and lacks some. Clone size and the V and J calls come from that table; the DNA yielded D and trimming. The sample gives 150,000 or so clones, approximately 87% of which show up once; about 9.4% is in the top ten.

Source material: peripheral blood. This clonotype was obtained from a woman in her 70s with COVID-19, enrolled during active disease. V gene TRBV28 combines with J gene TRBJ2-5; no firm D call. The DNA for the CDR3 is TGTGCCAGCAGCCTTTGGGCGTTGGAGACCCAGTACTTC. It translates to CASSLWALETQYF.